This T cell receptor (beta chain) was sequenced during a study of OX40 agonist ivuxolimab in advanced cancers. Study background: Every 2 weeks, ivuxolimab was infused into the patients intravenously at between 0.01 and 10 mg/kg. Hepatocellular carcinoma, melanoma, renal cell or head and neck cancer was diagnosed in the dose-escalation patients.

TCRdb keeps only in-frame clones here, not all; method: immunoSEQ multiplex PCR. The data contain about 73,000 clones, about 90% of them singletons. Trimming cost V 9 bases and J 2 bases, with 18 bases left between them. The CDR3 is 15 amino acids. Germline CDR1 and CDR2: SGHVS and FNYEAQ. Regarding this clone: Its antigen is still unknown.

Points from the study as a whole: Among the lowest peripheral clonal expansion occurred in 0.1-3.0 mg/kg partial responders.

This chain uses TRBV7-6 with TRBJ2-3; a weak D match, TRBD2 (6 bases). The specimen comprised CD4+ or CD8+ T cells sorted from blood, sampled in a trial of the OX40 agonist ivuxolimab. This sequence originates from an adult with an advanced solid tumor such as melanoma, head and neck, liver or kidney cancer. The CDR3 loop reads CASSSAAGFTDTQYF. The CDR3 DNA reads TGTGCCAGTTCCTCCGCTGCGGGGTTCACAGATACGCAGTATTTT.